The rows below give T cell receptor beta chains drawn from one sample of a study of blood T cells in healthy people across ages. TCRdb analysed the 5' RACE reads with MiXCR anew, one entry per CDR3 protein. The sample comprises approximately 2,000,000 distinct CDR3 sequences, approximately 40% of which are singletons, and about 21% rests with the top ten. The specimen was blood. These receptors came from a human donor in good health. Each CDR3 is given with its conserved first and last residue. Each record gives: V gene, clone size, D gene, J gene, CDR3 length, CDR3 DNA, CDR3 protein. D genes are given only for firm matches. Clone size is stated in some rows and not others, as once, few, many or a class when expanded.

v_gene: TRBV5-4
abundance: few
d_gene: NA
j_gene: TRBJ1-1
len: 12
CDR3nt: TGTGCCAGCAGCTTAATAACCACTGAAGCTTTCTTT
CDR3aa: CASSLITTEAFF

v_gene: TRBV19
abundance: NA
d_gene: NA
j_gene: TRBJ1-2
len: 15
CDR3nt: TGTGCCAGTAGTCCCCAACTCAAATGGGACTATGGCTACACCTTC
CDR3aa: CASSPQLKWDYGYTF

v_gene: TRBV27
abundance: many
d_gene: NA
j_gene: TRBJ2-7
len: 13
CDR3nt: TGTGCCAGCAGTCCCCATGCTCTGGACGAGCAGTACTTC
CDR3aa: CASSPHALDEQYF

v_gene: TRBV7-3
abundance: few
d_gene: NA
j_gene: TRBJ2-4
len: 13
CDR3nt: TGTGCCAGCAGCCCCCTGGATCGGGATGAGCAGTACTTC
CDR3aa: CASSPLDRDEQYF

v_gene: TRBV27
abundance: NA
d_gene: TRBD1
j_gene: TRBJ2-1
len: 14
CDR3nt: TGTGCCAGCAGGTCCCGGGACAGGGCCAATGAGCAGTTCTTC
CDR3aa: CASRSRDRANEQFF

v_gene: TRBV2
abundance: NA
d_gene: NA
j_gene: TRBJ1-5
len: 14
CDR3nt: TGTGCCAGCATTAGAACAGGGTGGCCACAGCCCCAGCATTTT
CDR3aa: CASIRTGWPQPQHF

v_gene: TRBV20-1
abundance: few
d_gene: NA
j_gene: TRBJ2-5
len: 16
CDR3nt: TGCAGTGCTAGAGGGGATCTCGGGACTGCCAAAGAGACCCAGTACTTC
CDR3aa: CSARGDLGTAKETQYF

v_gene: TRBV28
abundance: few
d_gene: TRBD2
j_gene: TRBJ2-5
len: 16
CDR3nt: TGTGCCAGCAGCCCGGGACTAGCGGTTCTCCAAGAGACCCAGTACTTC
CDR3aa: CASSPGLAVLQETQYF

v_gene: TRBV20-1
abundance: NA
d_gene: TRBD1
j_gene: TRBJ2-1
len: 21
CDR3nt: TGCAGTGCAGCCGCCAGACAGGGGATCGACAACAGCCGACAGTCCTACAATGAGCAGTTCTTC
CDR3aa: CSAAARQGIDNSRQSYNEQFF

v_gene: TRBV11-2
abundance: NA
d_gene: NA
j_gene: TRBJ2-4
len: 13
CDR3nt: TGTGCCAGCAGCTTAGATTACGGGGAACGGCAGTACTTC
CDR3aa: CASSLDYGERQYF

v_gene: TRBV12-3/TRBV12-4
abundance: NA
d_gene: TRBD1
j_gene: TRBJ2-7
len: 13
CDR3nt: TGTGCCAGCACCAGACAGGGATCCCACGAGCAGTACTTC
CDR3aa: CASTRQGSHEQYF

v_gene: TRBV6-2/TRBV6-3
abundance: few
d_gene: TRBD1
j_gene: TRBJ1-2
len: 16
CDR3nt: TGTGCCAGCAGTTATCAGCTCGACAGGGGAAGGGATGGCTACACCTTC
CDR3aa: CASSYQLDRGRDGYTF

v_gene: TRBV25-1
abundance: NA
d_gene: NA
j_gene: TRBJ2-5
len: 15
CDR3nt: TGTGCCAGCAGTGAATTCGTGGGGGTACGAGAGACCCAGTACTTC
CDR3aa: CASSEFVGVRETQYF

v_gene: TRBV7-3
abundance: few
d_gene: TRBD1
j_gene: TRBJ2-1
len: 15
CDR3nt: TGTGCCAGCAGCCCCCGACAGGGCCTTATGGATGAGCAGTTCTTC
CDR3aa: CASSPRQGLMDEQFF

v_gene: TRBV29-1
abundance: NA
d_gene: NA
j_gene: TRBJ2-1
len: 13
CDR3nt: TGCAGCGTTGCTTTTCTCCAGGGGAATGAGCAGTTCTTC
CDR3aa: CSVAFLQGNEQFF

v_gene: TRBV20-1
abundance: NA
d_gene: TRBD1
j_gene: TRBJ2-7
len: 12
CDR3nt: TGCAGTGCATGGACAGGGGGCGAAGAGCAGTACTTC
CDR3aa: CSAWTGGEEQYF

v_gene: TRBV19
abundance: NA
d_gene: NA
j_gene: TRBJ2-7
len: 12
CDR3nt: TGTGCCAGTAGTGCCTCTTACCACGAGCAGTACTTC
CDR3aa: CASSASYHEQYF

v_gene: TRBV20-1
abundance: few
d_gene: NA
j_gene: TRBJ2-7
len: 13
CDR3nt: TGCAGTGCTAGAAGGGACACCCTATACGAGCAGTACTTC
CDR3aa: CSARRDTLYEQYF

v_gene: TRBV7-8
abundance: NA
d_gene: NA
j_gene: TRBJ2-7
len: 13
CDR3nt: TGTGCCAGCAGCCCAGGACAGTTGAACGAGCAGTACTTC
CDR3aa: CASSPGQLNEQYF

v_gene: TRBV29-1
abundance: NA
d_gene: NA
j_gene: TRBJ1-2
len: 14
CDR3nt: TGCAGCGTTCGACGACCCGGCTCGAACTATGGCCACACCTTC
CDR3aa: CSVRRPGSNYGHTF

v_gene: TRBV9
abundance: NA
d_gene: NA
j_gene: TRBJ2-5
len: 14
CDR3nt: TGTGCCAGCAGCGGCGGGCAGATGGGGGAGACCCAGTACTTC
CDR3aa: CASSGGQMGETQYF

v_gene: TRBV6-5
abundance: few
d_gene: NA
j_gene: TRBJ1-2
len: 14
CDR3nt: TGTGCCAGCAGCATGGGGGGCGCAAGCTATGGCTACACCTTC
CDR3aa: CASSMGGASYGYTF